Listed here are 12 T cell receptor beta chains from one sample, sequenced in a study of neurological immune-mediated disorders. TCRdb itself ran the 5' RACE reads through MiXCR, one entry per CDR3 protein. The sample includes roughly 98,000 distinct CDR3 sequences, less than 15% of them seen just once. Time point given: longitudinal time-point 2. Sequencing was performed on PBMCs. The receptors come from a female donor with HTLV-1-associated myelopathy (HAM/TSP).

This clonotype was recorded many times. V and J are TRBV5-1 and TRBJ2-1; 13 nucleotides align to TRBD2. CDR1 and CDR2 (germline): SGHRS, YFSETQ. With V trimmed by 1 base and J by 9 bases, 19 bases remained unmatched. The CDR3 contains 20 residues. The CDR3 reads CASSLLPGLAGYADSSEQFF. In DNA form, the CDR3 reads TGCGCCAGCAGCTTGCTCCCGGGACTAGCGGGGTACGCTGATTCCAGTGAGCAGTTCTTC.

This clonotype has ten or more counts. The junction departs from germline at one end; a sequencing error may be responsible. The chain uses TRBV10-3 and TRBJ2-6; D ambiguous. Germline CDR1 reads ENHRY; CDR2 reads SYGVKD. The CDR3 has 16 amino acids. Here the CDR3 DNA reads TGTGCCATCAGTGAGTCGATAGGTCGTAGGGCCAACGTCCTGGCTTTC. Its protein is CAISESIGRRANVLAF.

This clonotype has at least ten counts. V is TRBV28 and J is TRBJ1-2; weak D call: TRBD1 (5 bases). Trimming stripped 8 bases from V and 4 bases from J, with 14 bases between. This CDR3 comprises 13 residues. Germline CDR1 and CDR2: MDHEN and SYDVKM. The CDR3 is CASGGDSGYGYTF. The CDR3 bases are TGTGCCAGCGGCGGAGACAGCGGCTATGGCTACACCTTC.

Turning to this clonotype: It may be a read error: a sequence one base away is much more abundant. This sequence joins TRBV5-1 and TRBJ2-1; TRBD1 aligns across 9 bases. Germline V gene sequence: CDR1 SGHRS, CDR2 YFSETQ. The ends lost 1 base at V and 11 bases at J; junction bases unmatched: 10. The CDR3 length is 15 residues. The CDR3 DNA reads TGCGCCAGCAGCTTGCGGGACAGGGTGATGGATAAGCAGTTCTTC. This sequence encodes CASSLRDRVMDKQFF.

Concerning this clonotype itself: A single base separates this from a much larger clone, so it may be a read error. The V call is TRBV20-1, the J call TRBJ2-7, with D hard to call. The CDR3 runs 10 residues. The germline V gene has CDR1 DFQATT and CDR2 SNEGSKA (reference sequence). CDR3 sequence reads: CSASLYDQYF. CDR3 DNA sequence: TGCAGTGCTTCCCTCTACGATCAGTACTTC.

This clonotype was seen at least ten times. This chain links TRBV25-1 with TRBJ2-7, with D perhaps assigned TRBD1 or TRBD2 (5 bases each). CDR3 length: 16 amino acids. CDR1 and CDR2 from the germline V gene are MGHDK and SYGVNS. Trimming took off 3 bases at V and 0 bases at J, with 15 bases between the two ends. The CDR3 nucleotides are TGTGCCAGCAGTGACCTCCCGGGGCGGACCTCCTACGAGCAGTACTTC. This translates into CASSDLPGRTSYEQYF.

This chain connects TRBV6-2 or TRBV6-3 to TRBJ2-7, with 8 positions matching TRBD2. CDR3 length: 12 residues. Germline CDR1 MNHEY, CDR2 SVGEGT. With 6 bases clipped from V and 5 bases from J, the junction kept 3 bases outside the gene matches. The DNA of the CDR3 is TGTGCCAGCAGCGGGGGGGTCCACGAGCAGTACTTC. Protein: CASSGGVHEQYF.

This clonotype was detected ten times or more. The J gene is TRBJ2-1, the V gene TRBV2, with 13 bases lining up with TRBD2. V dropped 6 bases and J dropped 1; count of bases not matched to a gene: 24. CDR1 is SNHLY and CDR2 is FYNNEI in the germline V gene. The length of the CDR3 is 23 residues. CDR3 region: CASRSPGLAGIGAGTASYNEQFF. The CDR3 coding sequence is TGTGCCAGCAGATCACCGGGACTAGCGGGGATAGGGGCGGGGACCGCTTCCTACAATGAGCAGTTCTTC.

This clonotype was seen repeatedly, ten times or more. This chain connects TRBV12-3 or TRBV12-4 to TRBJ2-5; a weak D match, TRBD1 (6 bases). The CDR3 runs to 13 residues. The V end was cut by 6 bases, the J end by 2 bases, with 10 bases between. The chain's CDR3 is CASRPTGQETQYF. Here the CDR3 DNA reads TGTGCCAGCAGACCAACAGGGCAAGAGACCCAGTACTTC.

This clonotype came up many times. V gene TRBV12-3 or TRBV12-4 combines with J gene TRBJ2-4, with TRBD2 identical over 11 bases. The CDR3 is 16 residues long. The trim removed 5 bases at V and 6 bases at J, leaving 9 bases unmatched. DNA for the CDR3: TGTGCCAGCAGTCCTCTTAGCGGGGGGGCCTCAAACATTCAGTACTTC. Its protein product is CASSPLSGGASNIQYF.

This clonotype was recorded many times. The chain couples TRBV10-3 to TRBJ2-1, with D uncertain. The CDR3 loop spans 12 amino acids. Per the germline V gene, CDR1 is ENHRY and CDR2 is SYGVKD. The V end lost 6 bases, the J end lost 1 base, and 4 bases lay between the germline ends. The CDR3 region has the DNA TGTGCCATCAGAGGTTCCTACAATGAGCAGTTCTTC. Translation: CAIRGSYNEQFF.

This chain joins TRBV2 and TRBJ1-5; D is unresolved. CDR1 is SNHLY, CDR2 FYNNEI, per germline. Trimming cost V 3 bases and J 3 bases, with 9 bases left between them. CDR3 length: 14 amino acids. The CDR3 DNA reads TGTGCCAGCAGTGATTCCTCACCCAATCAGCCCCAGCATTTT. This codes for CASSDSSPNQPQHF. The variable domain in full, completed from reference TRBV2 and TRBJ1-5, reads EPEVTQTPSHQVTQMGQEVILRCVPISNHLYFYWYRQILGQKVEFLVSFYNNEISEKSEIFDDQFSVERPDGSNFTLKIRSTKLEDSAMYFCASSDSSPNQPQHFGDGTRLSIL.